Below, 18 T cell receptor beta chains from the same sample are listed, as sequenced in a study of a mutant IDH1 vaccine in newly diagnosed glioma. TCRdb keeps only in-frame clones here, not all; method: immunoSEQ multiplex PCR. The data show about 88,000 clones, more than 65% seen once. Time point defined: baseline, week 1 (first vaccination visit). Treatment given: pre-vaccination baseline after standard-of-care therapy. This specimen was PBMCs, taken from a glioma patient treated with radiotherapy, temozolomide or both. The receptors shown here come from a man aged 40-55 years with glioma. Some clones in this sample may be carry-over from other donors' samples.

The chain employs TRBV9 and TRBJ1-2, with 8 bases that match TRBD1. The CDR3 has 14 amino acids. Trimming removed 7 bases from V and 4 bases from J; junction bases left unmatched: 9. Germline V gives CDR1 SGDLS, CDR2 YYNGEE. The CDR3 DNA reads as TGTGCCAGCGAGAAAACAGGGGGGGGCTATGGCTACACCTTC. Its translation is CASEKTGGGYGYTF.

The CDR3 is CASTPSGGTEAFF. The CDR3 nucleotides are TGTGCCAGTACCCCGTCCGGGGGGACTGAAGCTTTCTTT. The rearrangement uses TRBV27 and TRBJ1-1, with a weak D call TRBD1 (5 bases). The CDR3 has 13 residues. Germline loops: CDR1 MNHEY, CDR2 SMNVEV (reference sequence). V lost 9 bases to trimming and J lost 5 bases, with 16 bases between them.

The chain recombines TRBV4-2 with TRBJ2-5; 8 nucleotides agree with TRBD2. CDR1 is LGHNA, CDR2 YNFKEQ, per germline. This CDR3 has 16 residues. Trimming at V came to 0 bases and at J to 6 bases, leaving 9 bases not matched to a gene. As DNA, the CDR3 is TGTGCCAGCAGCCAAGATAGTAGCGGGGTCCTGAAGACCCAGTACTTC. Amino acid sequence: CASSQDSSGVLKTQYF.

The chain uses TRBV9 and TRBJ2-3, with D perhaps matching TRBD1 (7 bases). Trimming left V 2 bases short and J 2 bases short, with 18 bases between. The V gene's germline CDR1 is SGDLS and CDR2 YYNGEE. The length of the CDR3 is 17 residues. This CDR3 is CASSVLNSRGVTDTQYF. The CDR3 DNA is TGTGCCAGCAGCGTTTTAAACAGCAGGGGGGTCACAGATACGCAGTATTTT.

In nucleotides, the CDR3 is TGTGCCAGCAGTGGAAGGAGGGAAGGGGCTTTCTTT. As protein: CASSGRREGAFF. V usage is TRBV6-5 and J usage is TRBJ1-1; D unresolved. Trimming removed 5 bases at V and 11 bases at J, with 15 bases between. Germline CDR1 and CDR2: MNHEY and SVGAGI. The CDR3 loop spans 12 amino acids.

V gene TRBV19 combines with J gene TRBJ1-5; a possible D gene is TRBD1 (5 bases). Trimming stripped 3 bases from V and 7 bases from J, with 13 bases between. The V gene's germline CDR1 is LNHDA and CDR2 SQIVND (reference sequence). CDR3 length: 14 amino acids. The CDR3 DNA sequence: TGTGCCAGTAGTATGTCTGGGGCGGTGCAGCCCCAGCATTTT. As protein: CASSMSGAVQPQHF.

This clone occurred once. The chain couples TRBV27 to TRBJ1-1; D is possibly TRBD1 (5 bases). Germline CDR1 reads MNHEY; CDR2 reads SMNVEV (reference sequence). Trimming pared 6 bases from V and 4 bases from J, leaving 12 bases between. This CDR3 comprises 13 residues. CDR3 residues: CASRVTGFTEAFF. Written as DNA, the CDR3 is TGTGCCAGCAGAGTTACAGGCTTCACTGAAGCTTTCTTT.

The chain recombines TRBV30 with TRBJ1-6; 8 nucleotides line up with TRBD1. Unmatched junction bases numbered 7, after V lost 2 bases and J lost 10 bases. CDR1 is GTSNPN, CDR2 SVGIG, per germline (reference sequence). CDR3 length: 14 residues. CDR3 amino acids: CAWSPTRGQSPLHF. CDR3 coding DNA: TGTGCCTGGAGTCCTACCAGGGGGCAGTCACCCCTCCACTTT.

V and J are TRBV6-6 and TRBJ1-1; weak D call: TRBD1 (5 bases). Trimming removed 7 bases from V and 7 bases from J, with 7 bases in between. The germline CDR1 and CDR2 sequences are MNHNY and SVGAGI (reference sequence). The CDR3 has 10 amino acids. CDR3 residues: CASMGLEAFF. For the CDR3, the DNA is TGTGCCAGCATGGGACTTGAAGCTTTCTTT.

The chain carries TRBV14 and TRBJ1-1, with D hard to call. Germline CDR1 reads SGHDN; CDR2 reads FVKESK. The V end was cut by 0 bases, the J end by 0 bases, with 11 bases between. This CDR3 is 16 amino acids long. The CDR3 bases are TGTGCCAGCAGCCAAGATTACGGAGGGTTGAACACTGAAGCTTTCTTT. Its protein is CASSQDYGGLNTEAFF.

The rearrangement links TRBV19 to TRBJ1-1; weak D call: TRBD1 (6 bases). The V end lost 8 bases, the J end lost 1 base, and 11 bases lay between the germline ends. Germline CDR1 LNHDA, CDR2 SQIVND (reference sequence). The CDR3 totals 13 residues. CDR3 region: CASRQGGNTEAFF. The DNA of the CDR3 is TGTGCCAGTCGCCAAGGGGGGAACACTGAAGCTTTCTTT.

V gene TRBV15 combines with J gene TRBJ1-2; D remains ambiguous. Germline CDR1 and CDR2: LNHNV and YYDKDF (reference sequence). The CDR3 sequence is 17 residues long. Trimming took off 0 bases at V and 1 base at J, with 15 bases between the two ends. DNA of the CDR3: TGTGCCACCAGCAGAGATCAAAAAGACGGTAGTAACTATGGCTACACCTTC. Encoded protein: CATSRDQKDGSNYGYTF.

The genes are TRBV5-1 and TRBJ2-1; the match to TRBD2 covers 8 bases. CDR1 is SGHRS, CDR2 YFSETQ, per germline. This CDR3 spans 17 amino acids. J lost 4 bases, V lost 1 base, and 10 bases had no gene match. The CDR3: CASSLRVSGARYNEQFF. In DNA, the CDR3 is TGCGCCAGCAGCTTGAGGGTTAGCGGGGCCAGATACAATGAGCAGTTCTTC. Variable domain in full (rest from reference TRBV5-1 and TRBJ2-1): KAGVTQTPRYLIKTRGQQVTLSCSPISGHRSVSWYQQTPGQGLQFLFEYFSETQRNKGNFPGRFSGRQFSNSRSEMNVSTLELGDSALYLCASSLRVSGARYNEQFFGPGTRLTVL.

This rearrangement joins TRBV7-6 to TRBJ2-2; D may correspond to TRBD1 or TRBD2 (6 bases each). Trimming removed 5 bases at V and 7 bases at J, with 20 bases between. The CDR3 covers 16 residues. The germline gives CDR1 SGHVS, CDR2 FNYEAQ. The CDR3 sequence is CASSRSSPGASGELFF. The CDR3 nucleotides are TGTGCCAGCAGCCGTTCGTCCCCGGGGGCGAGCGGGGAGCTGTTTTTT.

V gene TRBV4-2 combines with J gene TRBJ1-2, with 11 nucleotides matching TRBD1. V trimming: 0 bases; J trimming: 8 bases; junction bases outside the gene matches: 5. Germline V gene sequence: CDR1 LGHNA, CDR2 YNFKEQ. The CDR3 is made up of 15 amino acids. The CDR3 sequence is CASSQDRRTGGGYTF. CDR3 DNA sequence: TGTGCCAGCAGCCAAGATAGGCGGACAGGGGGCGGCTACACCTTC.

This clone appeared a single time. This rearrangement joins TRBV11-2 to TRBJ1-2; TRBD1 matches 10 bases. CDR3 length equals 15 residues. The junction had 3 bases not matched to a gene; V was cut back by 1 base and J by 4 bases. The germline V gene has CDR1 SGHAT and CDR2 FQNNGV. For the CDR3, the DNA is TGTGCCAGCAGCTTAGTGGACAGGGGGAGCTATGGCTACACCTTC. This codes for CASSLVDRGSYGYTF. The full variable domain, its missing parts supplied by reference TRBV11-2 and TRBJ1-2, is EAGVAQSPRYKIIEKRQSVAFWCNPISGHATLYWYQQILGQGPKLLIQFQNNGVVDDSQLPKDRFSAERLKGVDSTLKIQPAKLEDSAVYLCASSLVDRGSYGYTFGSGTRLTVV.

The V gene is TRBV30, the J gene TRBJ2-3, with D hard to call. The CDR3 covers 12 residues. The V and J ends lost 4 bases and 2 bases respectively, with 7 bases between them. Germline V CDR1 and CDR2: GTSNPN, SVGIG (reference sequence). CDR3 sequence reads: CAWTRDTDTQYF. As DNA, the CDR3 is TGTGCCTGGACCCGCGACACAGATACGCAGTATTTT.

The chain combines TRBV7-9 with TRBJ2-3; 11 nucleotides agree with TRBD1. Germline loops: CDR1 SEHNR, CDR2 FQNEAQ (reference sequence). The CDR3 totals 15 residues. V lost 7 bases to trimming and J lost 2 bases; unmatched junction nucleotides: 5. The CDR3 here is CASIGQGAITDTQYF. As DNA, the CDR3 is TGTGCCAGCATTGGACAGGGGGCGATCACAGATACGCAGTATTTT. Drawing the rest from reference TRBV7-9 and TRBJ2-3, the complete variable domain is DTGVSQNPRHKITKRGQNVTFRCDPISEHNRLYWYRQTLGQGPEFLTYFQNEAQLEKSRLLSDRFSAERPKGSFSTLEIQRTEQGDSAMYLCASIGQGAITDTQYFGPGTRLTVL.